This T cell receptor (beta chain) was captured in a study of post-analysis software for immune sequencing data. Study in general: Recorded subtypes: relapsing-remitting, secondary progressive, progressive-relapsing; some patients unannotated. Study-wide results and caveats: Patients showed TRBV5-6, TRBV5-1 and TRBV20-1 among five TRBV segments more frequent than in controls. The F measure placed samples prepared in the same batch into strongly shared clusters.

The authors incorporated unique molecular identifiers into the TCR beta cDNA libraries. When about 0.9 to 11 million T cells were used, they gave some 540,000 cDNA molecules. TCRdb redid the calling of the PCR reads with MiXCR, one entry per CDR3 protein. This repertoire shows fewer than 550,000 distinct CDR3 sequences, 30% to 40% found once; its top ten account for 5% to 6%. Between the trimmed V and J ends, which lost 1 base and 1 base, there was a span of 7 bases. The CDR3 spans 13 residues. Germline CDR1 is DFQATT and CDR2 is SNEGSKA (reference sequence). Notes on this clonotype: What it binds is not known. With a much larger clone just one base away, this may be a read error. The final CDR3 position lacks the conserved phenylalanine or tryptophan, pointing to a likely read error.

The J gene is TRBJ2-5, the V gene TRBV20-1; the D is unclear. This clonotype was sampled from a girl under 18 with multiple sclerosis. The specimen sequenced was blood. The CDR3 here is CSARVGAQETQYV. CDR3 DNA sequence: TGCAGTGCTAGAGTAGGAGCCCAAGAGACCCAGTACGTC.